The next 6 T cell receptor beta chains were all read from a single sample in a study of T cell repertoires in cytomegalovirus infection. TCRdb called the reads again in MiXCR, with one record for every CDR3 protein. The data contain approximately 990,000 distinct CDR3 sequences, approximately 31% of them singletons. No antigen has been assigned to these receptors. The material was cultured CD8+ T cells from PBMCs, obtained from culture after CMV antigen stimulation. The receptors here all came from a human donor in good health (CMV status not recorded). Some clones in this sample may be carry-over from other donors' samples.

To note about this clonotype: With a much larger clone just one base away, this may be a read error. The chain joins TRBV12-3 or TRBV12-4 to TRBJ2-2; D call uncertain. This CDR3 region has 12 residues. The CDR3 DNA is TGTGCCAGCAGCCGAAGTACCGGGCAGCTGTTTTTT. Its protein is CASSRSTGQLFF.

Only a few counts were recorded for this clonotype. J is TRBJ2-1 and V is TRBV7-2, with D perhaps assigned TRBD1 or TRBD2 (5 bases each). The CDR3 totals 16 residues. The germline V and J ends were trimmed by 1 base and 14 bases, with 24 bases remaining between them. Germline-derived CDR1 and CDR2 are SGHTA and FQGNSA. The CDR3 sequence: CASSLVMDGAYGLKFF. As DNA, the CDR3 is TGTGCCAGCAGCTTAGTGATGGACGGGGCCTACGGCCTCAAGTTCTTC.

J is TRBJ2-5 and V is TRBV28, with TRBD2 identical over 11 bases. V trimming: 1 base; J trimming: 4 bases; junction bases outside the gene matches: 5. Germline V gives CDR1 MDHEN, CDR2 SYDVKM. There are 16 residues in the CDR3. The CDR3 bases are TGTGCCAGCAGTTTATTGACTAGCGGGGTGGGAGAGACCCAGTACTTC. It translates to CASSLLTSGVGETQYF.

In this sample, this clonotype turned up a few times. V usage is TRBV25-1 and J usage is TRBJ2-3; TRBD2 agrees at 13 bases. This CDR3 is built from 20 residues. Germline V gene sequence: CDR1 MGHDK, CDR2 SYGVNS. V shed 8 bases, J shed 6 bases, and the junction held 23 bases outside the gene matches. The CDR3 is CASARPQTSGGGYRGDTQYF. In nucleotides, the CDR3 is TGTGCCAGCGCCCGCCCCCAAACTAGCGGGGGGGGCTACCGAGGGGATACGCAGTATTTT.

The chain is built from TRBV6-1 and TRBJ1-1; TRBD1 matches at 8 bases. The CDR3 consists of 14 residues. V shed 0 bases, J shed 6 bases, and the junction held 3 bases outside the gene matches. CDR1 is MNHNS and CDR2 is SASEGT in the germline V gene. The CDR3 DNA reads TGTGCCAGCAGTGAAGCGGACAGGGCCGCTGAAGCTTTCTTT. This codes for CASSEADRAAEAFF.

This clonotype was counted ten times or more. V gene TRBV7-6 combines with J gene TRBJ2-2; D is ambiguous. Trimming left V 8 bases short and J 1 base short, with 8 bases between. There are 13 residues in the CDR3. The germline CDR1 and CDR2 sequences are SGHVS and FNYEAQ. The CDR3 DNA reads as TGTGCCAGCGGTCTATTGAACACCGGGGAGCTGTTTTTT. Translation: CASGLLNTGELFF.